What follows describes a single T cell receptor beta chain. These data originate in a study of blood T cell repertoires in COVID-19. The CDR3 sequence is 16 residues long. Between the trimmed V and J ends, which lost 0 bases and 3 bases, there was a span of 12 bases. Per germline, CDR1 KGHSH and CDR2 LQKENI. The assay was immunoSEQ multiplex PCR, and TCRdb's table has in-frame clones only and misses some. Of about 86,000 clones in the sample, 70% to 85% were seen once. The receptor comes from an older man with acute or convalescent COVID-19. The rearrangement links TRBV18 to TRBJ2-1; D remains ambiguous. The sample taken for sequencing was peripheral blood. The CDR3 reads CASSPPWPSDYNEQFF. As DNA, the CDR3 is TGTGCCAGCTCACCACCGTGGCCAAGTGACTACAATGAGCAGTTCTTC.